Described below is a single TCR beta chain sequence and its context. The data belong to a study of blood T cell repertoires in COVID-19. Study overall: The United States, Italy and Spain provided the acute and convalescent COVID-19 samples. PBMCs, B-cell-depleted T cells, or T cells provided the cDNA or gDNA that made up the material.

Individuals aged about 18 to 89 years were recruited from fewer than 30 US areas. Authors' methods: Reference gene primer amplification in the assay estimated nucleated cell counts. Data came from immunoSEQ multiplex PCR; TCRdb stores just in-frame clones and leaves some out. The DNA gave D and trimming, while V, J and clone size come from that table. Of a few hundred thousand clones listed, around 88% are singletons. V was cut by 4 bases and J by 5 bases, with 17 bases left in between. The CDR3 covers 15 residues. Germline V lookup: CDR1 SGHTA, CDR2 FQGNSA. V gene TRBV7-2 combines with J gene TRBJ1-1, with D possibly matching TRBD1 (6 bases). This TCR was sampled from a woman aged 40 to 55 with acute COVID-19. Specimen: PBMCs or T cells enriched from blood (not recorded which). In DNA, the CDR3 is TGTGCCAGCAGCTCCTACAGGGTAGTAGTGACTGAAGCTTTCTTT. Its translation is CASSSYRVVVTEAFF.